This T cell receptor (beta chain) came from a study of blood T cell repertoires in COVID-19. Overall study: Sites in the United States, Italy and Spain provided acute and convalescent COVID-19 samples. Nucleic acid was either cDNA or gDNA, and it came from T cells, B-cell-depleted T cells, or PBMCs.

The CDR3 covers 13 residues. Germline values: CDR1 DFQATT, CDR2 SNEGSKA (reference sequence). Measured with immunoSEQ multiplex PCR; TCRdb has only the in-frame clones, and not every one. Altogether 300,000 to 400,000 clones are present, about nine tenths being singletons, with the ten largest covering 1%. About this clone itself: Mismatch with germline at one junction end may stem from a read error.

The source is a man aged 50-59 years with active or convalescent COVID-19. Sequenced sample: peripheral blood. This chain links TRBV20-1 with TRBJ1-1, with TRBD1 identical over 7 bases. The CDR3 reads CSASKGADTKAFF. CDR3 coding DNA: TGCAGTGCTAGTAAGGGGGCCGACACTAAAGCTTTCTTT.